Each of the 2 T cell receptor beta chains below was sequenced from the same sample in a study of T cell responses to AZD1222 COVID-19 vaccine (dated by TCRdb to the early 2020s). According to the study, the label for this sample's time point signals: about 28 days (+/-7) after the second vaccine dose. Libraries were built with the immunoSEQ multiplex PCR assay. Imported from immuneACCESS, the table was reduced by TCRdb to in-frame sequences with V and J called. These copies leave out some clones; in studies compared against another copy, an unresolved V gene accounts for under half, and the cause of the remainder is not known. Present in this sample are about 110,000 clones, 87% of which were seen just once. Clones ranked in the top ten supply approximately 4.8% of the sample. This material consisted of peripheral blood, taken 28 days after the second AZD1222 dose. Receptors originate from an adult who received the AZD1222 COVID-19 vaccine.

This chain links TRBV11-2 with TRBJ1-1; possible D gene TRBD1, 5 bases. CDR1 SGHAT and CDR2 FQNNGV come from the germline V gene. The CDR3 covers 15 residues. Trimming left V 5 bases short and J 4 bases short, with 17 bases between. CDR3 protein: CASSPTSGMSTEAFF. The CDR3 DNA follows: TGTGCCAGCAGCCCAACATCAGGGATGAGCACTGAAGCTTTCTTT. Drawing the rest from reference TRBV11-2 and TRBJ1-1, the complete variable domain is EAGVAQSPRYKIIEKRQSVAFWCNPISGHATLYWYQQILGQGPKLLIQFQNNGVVDDSQLPKDRFSAERLKGVDSTLKIQPAKLEDSAVYLCASSPTSGMSTEAFFGQGTRLTVV.

This rearrangement joins TRBV6-4 to TRBJ1-5; tentative D call: TRBD1 (5 bases). V gave up 6 bases and J gave up 6 bases, with 12 bases separating them. The V gene's germline CDR1 is MRHNA and CDR2 SNTAGT. This CDR3 has 13 amino acids. The CDR3 region is CASSEGRGQPQHF. The CDR3 bases are TGTGCCAGCAGCGAGGGACGGGGTCAGCCCCAGCATTTT.